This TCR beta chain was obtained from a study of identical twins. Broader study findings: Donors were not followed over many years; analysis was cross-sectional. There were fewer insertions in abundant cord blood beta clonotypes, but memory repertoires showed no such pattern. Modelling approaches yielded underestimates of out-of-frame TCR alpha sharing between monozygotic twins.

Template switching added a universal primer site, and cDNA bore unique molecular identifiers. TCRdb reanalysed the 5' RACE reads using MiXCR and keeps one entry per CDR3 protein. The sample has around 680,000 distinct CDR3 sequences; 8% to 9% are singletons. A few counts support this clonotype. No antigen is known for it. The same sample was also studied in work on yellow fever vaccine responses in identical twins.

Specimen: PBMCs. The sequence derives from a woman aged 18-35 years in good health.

CDR3 sequence reads: CASSPGLAGVEETQYF. DNA for the CDR3: TGTGCCAGCAGCCCGGGACTAGCGGGGGTCGAAGAGACCCAGTACTTC. The V call is TRBV9, the J call TRBJ2-5; 14 nucleotides line up with TRBD2. The CDR3 spans 16 residues. J gave up 3 bases and V 4 bases, and 5 bases lay outside the gene matches. From germline, CDR1 is SGDLS and CDR2 YYNGEE.